Listed here is a single TCR beta chain. As processed by the authors: Counts of nucleated cells, estimated from reference gene primer amplification, were obtained. Some clones are missing from TCRdb's copy, which holds only in-frame ones; the method was immunoSEQ multiplex PCR. V and J calls and clone size are copied from that table; D and trimming were computed from the DNA. The sample consists of about 160,000 clones, about three quarters of them appearing once. This sample stems from a study of blood T cell repertoires in COVID-19. For the study at large: Sites in the United States, Italy and Spain provided acute and convalescent COVID-19 samples. PBMCs, B-cell-depleted T cells, or T cells were the source of the cDNA or gDNA that made up the material.

The sequence derives from a man in his 60s with acute or convalescent COVID-19. The source material was peripheral blood.

CDR3 protein: CASSLSDRGQSGELFF. The CDR3 bases are TGTGCCAGCAGCCTTTCGGACAGGGGGCAGTCCGGGGAGCTGTTTTTT. This chain links TRBV7-9 with TRBJ2-2, with 11 bases aligning to TRBD1. Losses at the gene ends were 5 bases for V and 6 bases for J; bases not matched to a gene: 8. The CDR3 consists of 16 residues. In germline, CDR1 is SEHNR, CDR2 FQNEAQ (reference sequence).